This T cell receptor (beta chain) was sequenced in a study of OX40 agonist ivuxolimab in advanced cancers. Study overall: Dosing consisted of intravenous ivuxolimab at 0.01 to 10 mg/kg every 2 weeks.

The CDR3 covers 16 residues. In germline, CDR1 is SGHRS, CDR2 YFSETQ. The ends lost 1 base at V and 6 bases at J; junction bases unmatched: 6. TCRdb keeps only in-frame clones here, not all; method: immunoSEQ multiplex PCR. The sample has more than 70,000 clones, 89% seen once. The chain has TRBV5-1 and TRBJ2-2; 10 positions agree with TRBD2. Material: CD4+ or CD8+ T cells sorted from blood, obtained in a trial of the OX40 agonist ivuxolimab. The receptor was derived from an adult with an advanced solid tumor such as melanoma, head and neck, liver or kidney cancer. The CDR3 spells CASSLSASGRPGELFF. CDR3 DNA sequence: TGCGCCAGCAGCTTGTCGGCTAGCGGGAGACCCGGGGAGCTGTTTTTT.